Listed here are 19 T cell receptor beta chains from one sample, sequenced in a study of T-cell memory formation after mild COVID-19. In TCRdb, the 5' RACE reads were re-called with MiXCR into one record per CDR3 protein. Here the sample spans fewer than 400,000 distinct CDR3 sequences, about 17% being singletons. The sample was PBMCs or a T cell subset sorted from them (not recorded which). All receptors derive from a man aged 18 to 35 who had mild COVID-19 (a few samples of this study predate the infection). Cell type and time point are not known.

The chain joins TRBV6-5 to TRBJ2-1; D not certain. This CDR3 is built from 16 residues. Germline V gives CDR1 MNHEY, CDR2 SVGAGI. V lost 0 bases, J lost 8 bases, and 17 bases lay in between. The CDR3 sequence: CASSYSVWAPGDEQFF. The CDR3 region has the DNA TGTGCCAGCAGTTACTCGGTCTGGGCCCCTGGCGATGAGCAGTTCTTC.

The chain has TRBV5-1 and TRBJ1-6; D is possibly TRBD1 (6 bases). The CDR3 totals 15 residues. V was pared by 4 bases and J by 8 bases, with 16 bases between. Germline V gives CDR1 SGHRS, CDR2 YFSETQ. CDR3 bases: TGCGCCAGCAGCGAGAACAGGGCTGCGGATTCACCCCTCCACTTT. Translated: CASSENRAADSPLHF. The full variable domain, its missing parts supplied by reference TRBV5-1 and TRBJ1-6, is KAGVTQTPRYLIKTRGQQVTLSCSPISGHRSVSWYQQTPGQGLQFLFEYFSETQRNKGNFPGRFSGRQFSNSRSEMNVSTLELGDSALYLCASSENRAADSPLHFGNGTRLTVT.

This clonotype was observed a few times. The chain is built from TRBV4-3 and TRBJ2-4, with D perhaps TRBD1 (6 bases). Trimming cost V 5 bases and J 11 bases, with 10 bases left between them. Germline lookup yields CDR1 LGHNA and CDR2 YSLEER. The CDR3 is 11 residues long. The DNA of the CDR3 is TGCGCCAGCAGCTCAGGGGAACTTCAGTACTTC. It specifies CASSSGELQYF.

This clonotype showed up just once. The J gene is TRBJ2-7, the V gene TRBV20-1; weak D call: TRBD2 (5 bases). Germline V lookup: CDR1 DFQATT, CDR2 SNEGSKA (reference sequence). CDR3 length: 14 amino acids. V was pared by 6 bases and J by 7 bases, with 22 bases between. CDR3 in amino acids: CSAGVPGRTGEQYF. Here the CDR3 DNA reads TGCAGTGCGGGAGTCCCCGGCAGGACGGGGGAGCAGTACTTC.

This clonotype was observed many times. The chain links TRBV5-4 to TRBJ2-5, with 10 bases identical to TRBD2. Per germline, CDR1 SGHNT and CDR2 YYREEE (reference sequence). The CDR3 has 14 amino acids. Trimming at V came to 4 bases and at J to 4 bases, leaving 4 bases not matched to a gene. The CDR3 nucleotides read TGTGCCAGCAGCCAGACTAGCGGGCCAGAGACCCAGTACTTC. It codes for CASSQTSGPETQYF.

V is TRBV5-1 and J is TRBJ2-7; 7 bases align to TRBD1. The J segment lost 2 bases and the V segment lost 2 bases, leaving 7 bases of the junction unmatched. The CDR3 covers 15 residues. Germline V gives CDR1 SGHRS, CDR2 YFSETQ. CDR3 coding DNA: TGCGCCAGCAGCTTCGACAGGGTATCAACCTACGAGCAGTACTTC. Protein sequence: CASSFDRVSTYEQYF.

The CDR3 DNA follows: TGTGCCAGCAGAATAGCGATAGAGACCCAGTACTTC. Amino acid sequence: CASRIAIETQYF. V is TRBV12-3 or TRBV12-4 and J is TRBJ2-5, with D tentatively TRBD2 (5 bases). Trimming shortened V by 6 bases and J by 4 bases, and 9 bases separated the two germline ends. The CDR3 length is 12 residues.

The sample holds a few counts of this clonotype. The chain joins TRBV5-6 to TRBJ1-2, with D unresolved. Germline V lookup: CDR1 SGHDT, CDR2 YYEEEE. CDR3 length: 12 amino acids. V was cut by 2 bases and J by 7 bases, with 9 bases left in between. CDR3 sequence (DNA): TGTGCCAGCAGCTTAAAGGACTCTGGCTACACCTTC. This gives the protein CASSLKDSGYTF. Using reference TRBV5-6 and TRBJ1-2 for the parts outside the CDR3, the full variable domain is DAGVTQSPTHLIKTRGQQVTLRCSPKSGHDTVSWYQQALGQGPQFIFQYYEEEERQRGNFPDRFSGHQFPNYSSELNVNALLLGDSALYLCASSLKDSGYTFGSGTRLTVV.

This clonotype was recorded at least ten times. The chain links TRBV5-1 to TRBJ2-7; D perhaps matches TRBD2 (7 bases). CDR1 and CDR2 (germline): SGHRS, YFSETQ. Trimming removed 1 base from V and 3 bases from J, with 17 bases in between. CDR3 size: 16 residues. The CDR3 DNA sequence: TGCGCCAGCAGCTTGAGGGGGGGCCGTAACAACTACGAGCAGTACTTC. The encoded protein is CASSLRGGRNNYEQYF.

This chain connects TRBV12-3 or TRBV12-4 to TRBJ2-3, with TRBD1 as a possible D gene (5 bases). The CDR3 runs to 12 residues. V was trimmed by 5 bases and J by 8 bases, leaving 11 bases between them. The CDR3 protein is CASSGAVRTQYF. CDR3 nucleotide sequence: TGTGCCAGCAGTGGGGCTGTGCGTACGCAGTATTTT.

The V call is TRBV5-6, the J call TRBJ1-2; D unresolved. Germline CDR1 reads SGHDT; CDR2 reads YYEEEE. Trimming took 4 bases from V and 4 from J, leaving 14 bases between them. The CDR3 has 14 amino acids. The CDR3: CASSPRTLSYGYTF. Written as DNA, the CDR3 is TGTGCCAGCAGCCCGCGGACCCTTAGCTATGGCTACACCTTC.

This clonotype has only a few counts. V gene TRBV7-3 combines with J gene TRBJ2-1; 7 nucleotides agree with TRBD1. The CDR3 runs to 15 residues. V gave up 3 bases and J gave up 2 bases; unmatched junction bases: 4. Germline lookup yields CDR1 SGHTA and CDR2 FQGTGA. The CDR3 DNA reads TGTGCCAGCAGCTTCGACAGGGCAACCTACAATGAGCAGTTCTTC. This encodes CASSFDRATYNEQFF.

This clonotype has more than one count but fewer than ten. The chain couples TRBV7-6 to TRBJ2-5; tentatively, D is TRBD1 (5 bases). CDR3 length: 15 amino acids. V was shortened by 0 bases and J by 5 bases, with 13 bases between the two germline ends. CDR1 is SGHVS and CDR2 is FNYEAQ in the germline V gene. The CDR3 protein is CASSLAPAGHETQYF. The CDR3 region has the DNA TGTGCCAGCAGCTTAGCGCCGGCAGGACACGAGACCCAGTACTTC.

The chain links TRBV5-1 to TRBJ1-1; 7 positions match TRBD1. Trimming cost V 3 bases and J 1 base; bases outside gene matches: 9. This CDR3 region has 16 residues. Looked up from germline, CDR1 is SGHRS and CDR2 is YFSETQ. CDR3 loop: CASSSGQAGGNTEAFF. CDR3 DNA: TGCGCCAGCAGCTCAGGACAGGCTGGGGGGAACACTGAAGCTTTCTTT.

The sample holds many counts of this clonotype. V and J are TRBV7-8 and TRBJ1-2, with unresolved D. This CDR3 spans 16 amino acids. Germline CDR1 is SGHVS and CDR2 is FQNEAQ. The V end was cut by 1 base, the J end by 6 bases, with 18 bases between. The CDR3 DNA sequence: TGTGCCAGCAGCTTAGGCGGAGCGCGGCCTTCTGATGGCTACACCTTC. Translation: CASSLGGARPSDGYTF.

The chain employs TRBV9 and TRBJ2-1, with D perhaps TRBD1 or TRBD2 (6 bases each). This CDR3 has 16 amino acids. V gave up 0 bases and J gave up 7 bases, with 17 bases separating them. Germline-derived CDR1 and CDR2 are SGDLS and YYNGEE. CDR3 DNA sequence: TGTGCCAGCAGCGTAGTACCGGGGGCATCAGGAAATGAGCAGTTCTTC. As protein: CASSVVPGASGNEQFF.

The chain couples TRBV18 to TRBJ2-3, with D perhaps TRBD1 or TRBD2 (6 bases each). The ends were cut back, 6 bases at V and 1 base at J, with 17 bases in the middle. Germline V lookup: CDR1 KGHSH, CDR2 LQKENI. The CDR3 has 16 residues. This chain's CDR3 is CASSRGVGGRTDTQYF. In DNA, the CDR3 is TGTGCCAGCTCCCGAGGCGTGGGGGGCCGCACAGATACGCAGTATTTT.

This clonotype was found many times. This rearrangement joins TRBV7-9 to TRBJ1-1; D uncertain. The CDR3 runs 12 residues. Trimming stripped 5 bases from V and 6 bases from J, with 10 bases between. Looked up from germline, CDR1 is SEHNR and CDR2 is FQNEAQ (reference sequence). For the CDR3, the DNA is TGTGCCAGCAGCCCAATTAAACCTGAAGCTTTCTTT. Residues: CASSPIKPEAFF.

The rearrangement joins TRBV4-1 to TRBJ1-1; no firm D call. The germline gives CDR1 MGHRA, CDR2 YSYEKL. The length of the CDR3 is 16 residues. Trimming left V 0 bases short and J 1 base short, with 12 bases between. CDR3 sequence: CASSQDQVAGNTEAFF. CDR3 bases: TGCGCCAGCAGCCAAGATCAGGTAGCCGGGAACACTGAAGCTTTCTTT.